Listed below are T cell receptor beta chains from one sample, sequenced in a study of cytomegalovirus exposure and HLA in healthy donors. The data were produced by immunoSEQ multiplex PCR, yet TCRdb's version contains in-frame clones alone and is incomplete. The sample includes 200,000 to 250,000 clones, around 78% of them seen just once. The specimen sequenced was PBMCs. The receptors shown here come from a woman under 30 in good health and CMV-seronegative. Each CDR3 is given with its conserved first and last residue. The D gene is left open where the match is weak. Clone size is shown for a subset of rows, as once, few, many or a class of expanded clone.

clone size	J gene	V gene	D gene	CDR3 DNA	CDR3 protein
few	TRBJ1-2	TRBV9	-	TGTGCCAGCAGCGTATTAAACTATGGCTACACCTTC	CASSVLNYGYTF
-	TRBJ2-4	TRBV2	TRBD1	TGTGCCAGCAGTGAAGCCGGACAGGTGGGCTTCTTC	CASSEAGQVGFF
-	TRBJ1-1	TRBV7-3	-	TGTGCCAGCAGCCCCCCCAATAGTGAGGGCCCGGCTTGGGCTGAAGCTTTCTTT	CASSPPNSEGPAWAEAFF
few	TRBJ1-5	TRBV6-1	TRBD1	TGTGCCAGCAGGTTGACAGGGAATCAGCCCCAGCATTTT	CASRLTGNQPQHF
few	TRBJ2-3	TRBV2	-	TGTGCCAGCAGTGCTGCGGTAACGACAGATACGCAGTATTTT	CASSAAVTTDTQYF
-	TRBJ1-3	TRBV28	TRBD1	TGTGCCAGCAGTTCCCCAGGGACAGGAACTGGAAACACCATATATTTT	CASSSPGTGTGNTIYF
-	TRBJ2-7	TRBV27	TRBD1	TGTGCCAGCAGCTCCACCCGACAGGGCTTACCCTCCTACGAGCAGTACTTC	CASSSTRQGLPSYEQYF
-	TRBJ1-5	TRBV2	TRBD1	TGTGCCAGCAGTGCTCCAGGGGGCGTTAATCAGCCCCAGCATTTT	CASSAPGGVNQPQHF
few	TRBJ2-2	TRBV28	-	TGTGCCAGCGGGGACATAAGATTCGGGGAGCTGTTTTTT	CASGDIRFGELFF
-	TRBJ2-3	TRBV27	-	TGTGCCAGCAGTTTAGTAGCTCCCCCCACAGATACGCAGTATTTT	CASSLVAPPTDTQYF
-	TRBJ2-2	TRBV5-6	-	TGTGCCAGCAGCTTGCTTTTGAGCGGTTTGGGGGACACCGGGGAGCTGTTTTTT	CASSLLLSGLGDTGELFF
-	TRBJ2-7	TRBV6-1	-	TGTGCCAGCAGTGAAGCGACAATTTTCAACTACGAGCAGTACTTC	CASSEATIFNYEQYF
-	TRBJ2-7	TRBV6-5	TRBD2	TGTGCCAGCAGTTACGGGCCTAGCGGCGTCTACGAGCAGTACTTC	CASSYGPSGVYEQYF
-	TRBJ2-3	TRBV19	-	TGTGCCAGTAGTCTCAGCACAGATACGCAGTATTTT	CASSLSTDTQYF
-	TRBJ2-7	TRBV27	TRBD2	TGTGCCAGCAGTTCGGGACTAGCGGACGAGCAGTACTTC	CASSSGLADEQYF
-	TRBJ2-2	TRBV4-2	-	TGTGCCAGCAGCCAACCCACCGTACTCGGCGGGGAGCTGTTTTTT	CASSQPTVLGGELFF
once	TRBJ1-2	TRBV5-1	-	TGCGCCAGCAGCTCCGCGGGAGACGCTGGCTATGGCTACACCTTC	CASSSAGDAGYGYTF
-	TRBJ1-2	TRBV30	TRBD1	TGTGCCTGGAGTACGGACCCGACAGGGGGCTACTATGGCTACACCTTC	CAWSTDPTGGYYGYTF
once	TRBJ2-3	TRBV19	TRBD2	TGTGCCAGTAGGACTAGCGCAGCAGATACGCAGTATTTT	CASRTSAADTQYF
-	TRBJ2-1	TRBV6-6	TRBD2	TGTGCCAGCAGTTCCTTACTAGCGGGAGGACTTGAGCAGTTCTTC	CASSSLLAGGLEQFF
-	TRBJ2-7	TRBV4-1	-	TGCGCCAGCAGCCCTATAGGGACTTCCCTTGGGGAGCAGTACTTC	CASSPIGTSLGEQYF
-	TRBJ2-6	TRBV27	-	TGTGCCAGCAGCCAGAGCTCTGGGGCCAACGTCCTGACTTTC	CASSQSSGANVLTF
-	TRBJ2-1	TRBV18	-	TGTGCCAGCTCACCCAAACCCTACAATGAGCAGTTCTTC	CASSPKPYNEQFF
once	TRBJ1-5	TRBV7-9	-	TGTGCCAGCAGCTTAGCGGGAGGAGGACCTCAGCCCCAGCATTTT	CASSLAGGGPQPQHF